The sequence of this T cell receptor (beta chain) was determined in a study of shared clonotypes between healthy human individuals. Turning to the study itself: CD4 naive and memory got three plates each, CD8 naive two, CD8 memory one.

Germline assignment: CDR1 LNHDA and CDR2 SQIVND (reference sequence). The CDR3 contains 14 residues. The ends were cut back, 6 bases at V and 8 bases at J, with 19 bases in the middle. The data were produced by immunoSEQ multiplex PCR, yet TCRdb's version contains in-frame clones alone and is incomplete. The table includes about 1.5 million clones, 98% detected once. V and J are TRBV19 and TRBJ1-2; D is unclear. The sequenced sample was naive CD4+ T cells sorted from blood. Subset defined: CD45RA+ positively selected. The origin of this receptor is a man aged 25-45 years in good health. The CDR3 sequence: CASSSLPSAGGYTF. CDR3 nucleotide sequence: TGTGCCAGTAGCTCCCTCCCCAGTGCCGGGGGCTACACCTTC. Using reference TRBV19 and TRBJ1-2 for the parts outside the CDR3, the full variable domain is DGGITQSPKYLFRKEGQNVTLSCEQNLNHDAMYWYRQDPGQGLRLIYYSQIVNDFQKGDIAEGYSVSREKKESFPLTVTSAQKNPTAFYLCASSSLPSAGGYTFGSGTRLTVV.